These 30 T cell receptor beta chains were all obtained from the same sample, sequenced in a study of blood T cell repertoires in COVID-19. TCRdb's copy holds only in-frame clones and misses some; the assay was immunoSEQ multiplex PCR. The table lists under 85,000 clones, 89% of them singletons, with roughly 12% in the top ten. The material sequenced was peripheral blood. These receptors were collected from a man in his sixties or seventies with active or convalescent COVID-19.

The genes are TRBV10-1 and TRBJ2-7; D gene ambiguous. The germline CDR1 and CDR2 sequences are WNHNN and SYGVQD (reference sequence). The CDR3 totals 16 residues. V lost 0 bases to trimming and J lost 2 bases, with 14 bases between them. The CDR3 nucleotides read TGCGCCAGCAGTGAGTCGACTGAACTCCTCCCCTACGAGCAGTACTTC. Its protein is CASSESTELLPYEQYF.

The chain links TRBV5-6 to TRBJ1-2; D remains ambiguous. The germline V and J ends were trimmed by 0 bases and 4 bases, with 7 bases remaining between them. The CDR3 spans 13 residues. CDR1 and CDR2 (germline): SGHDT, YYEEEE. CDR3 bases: TGTGCCAGCAGCTTGGTGCGGCCCTATGGCTACACCTTC. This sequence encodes CASSLVRPYGYTF.

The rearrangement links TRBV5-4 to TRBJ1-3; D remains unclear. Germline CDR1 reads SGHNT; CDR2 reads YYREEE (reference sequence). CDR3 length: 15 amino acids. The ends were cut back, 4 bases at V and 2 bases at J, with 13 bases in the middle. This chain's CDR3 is CASSPGLAAGNTIYF. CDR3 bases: TGTGCCAGCAGCCCCGGGTTGGCGGCTGGAAACACCATATATTTT. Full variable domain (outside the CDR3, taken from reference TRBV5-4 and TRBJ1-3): ETGVTQSPTHLIKTRGQQVTLRCSSQSGHNTVSWYQQALGQGPQFIFQYYREEENGRGNFPPRFSGLQFPNYSSELNVNALELDDSALYLCASSPGLAAGNTIYFGEGSWLTVV.

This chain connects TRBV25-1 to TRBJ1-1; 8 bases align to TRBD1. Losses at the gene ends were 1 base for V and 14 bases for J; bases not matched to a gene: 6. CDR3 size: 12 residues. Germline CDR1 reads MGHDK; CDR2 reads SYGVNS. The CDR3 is CASSEFRTGQFF. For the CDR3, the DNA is TGTGCCAGCAGTGAATTTAGGACAGGGCAATTCTTT.

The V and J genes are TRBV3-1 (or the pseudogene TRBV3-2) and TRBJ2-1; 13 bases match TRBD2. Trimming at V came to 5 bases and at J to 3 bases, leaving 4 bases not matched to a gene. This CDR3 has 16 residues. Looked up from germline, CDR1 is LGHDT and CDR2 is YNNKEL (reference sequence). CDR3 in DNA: TGTGCCAGCAGCACTAGCGGGGGGGCTATCTACAATGAGCAGTTCTTC. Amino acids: CASSTSGGAIYNEQFF.

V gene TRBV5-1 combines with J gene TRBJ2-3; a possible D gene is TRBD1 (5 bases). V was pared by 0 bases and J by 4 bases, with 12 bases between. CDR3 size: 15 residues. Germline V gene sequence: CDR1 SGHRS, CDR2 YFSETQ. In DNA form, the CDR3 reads TGCGCCAGCAGCTTGGAGGGCAGGGCCCCAGATACGCAGTATTTT. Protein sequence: CASSLEGRAPDTQYF.

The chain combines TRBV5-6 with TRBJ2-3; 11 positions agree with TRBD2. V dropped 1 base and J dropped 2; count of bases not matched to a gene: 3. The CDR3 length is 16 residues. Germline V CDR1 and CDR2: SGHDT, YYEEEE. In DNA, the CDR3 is TGTGCCAGCAGCTTGTTAGCGGGGGGGTTCACAGATACGCAGTATTTT. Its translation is CASSLLAGGFTDTQYF.

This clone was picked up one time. CDR3 nucleotide sequence: TGTGCCAGCAGTGACTGGACAGGGGCCTATAATTCACCCCTCCACTTT. Amino acid sequence: CASSDWTGAYNSPLHF. V gene TRBV2 combines with J gene TRBJ1-6; TRBD1 aligns across 9 bases. Losses at the gene ends were 3 bases for V and 2 bases for J; bases not matched to a gene: 2. CDR3 size: 16 residues. In germline, CDR1 is SNHLY, CDR2 FYNNEI.

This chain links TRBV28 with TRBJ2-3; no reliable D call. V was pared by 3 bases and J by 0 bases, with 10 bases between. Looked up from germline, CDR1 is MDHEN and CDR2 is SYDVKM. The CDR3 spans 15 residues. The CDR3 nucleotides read TGTGCCAGCAGTTTGGGCTACTTAAGCACAGATACGCAGTATTTT. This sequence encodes CASSLGYLSTDTQYF.

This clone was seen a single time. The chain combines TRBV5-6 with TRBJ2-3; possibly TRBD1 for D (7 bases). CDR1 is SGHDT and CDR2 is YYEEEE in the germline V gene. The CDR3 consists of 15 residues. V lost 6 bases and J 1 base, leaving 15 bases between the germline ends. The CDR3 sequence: CASNLGGGGTDTQYF. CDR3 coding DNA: TGTGCCAGCAACCTAGGAGGGGGCGGCACAGATACGCAGTATTTT.

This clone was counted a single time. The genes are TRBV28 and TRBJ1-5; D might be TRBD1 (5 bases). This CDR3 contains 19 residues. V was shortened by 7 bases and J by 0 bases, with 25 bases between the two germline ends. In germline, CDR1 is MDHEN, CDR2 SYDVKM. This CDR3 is CASKGWGGLGNNSNQPQHF. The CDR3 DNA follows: TGTGCCAGCAAGGGGTGGGGAGGTTTGGGGAACAATAGCAATCAGCCCCAGCATTTT.

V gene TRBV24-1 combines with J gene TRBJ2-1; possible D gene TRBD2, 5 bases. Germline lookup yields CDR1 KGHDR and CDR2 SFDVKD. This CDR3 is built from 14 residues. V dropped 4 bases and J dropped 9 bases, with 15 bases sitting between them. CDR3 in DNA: TGTGCCACCAGTGACCCTGACCCCGCGGGTGAGCAGTTCTTC. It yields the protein CATSDPDPAGEQFF.

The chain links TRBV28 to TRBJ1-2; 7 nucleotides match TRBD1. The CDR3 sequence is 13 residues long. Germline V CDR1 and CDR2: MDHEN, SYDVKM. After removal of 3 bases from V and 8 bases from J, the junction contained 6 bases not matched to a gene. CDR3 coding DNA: TGTGCCAGCAGTTTCAGGGGGGCGGAGGGCTACACCTTC. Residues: CASSFRGAEGYTF.

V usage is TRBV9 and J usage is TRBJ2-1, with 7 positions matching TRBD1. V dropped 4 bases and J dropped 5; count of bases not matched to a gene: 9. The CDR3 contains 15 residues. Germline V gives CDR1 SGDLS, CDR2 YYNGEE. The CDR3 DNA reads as TGTGCCAGCAGCCCCCAGGGGGTCCAAAACAATGAGCAGTTCTTC. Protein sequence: CASSPQGVQNNEQFF.

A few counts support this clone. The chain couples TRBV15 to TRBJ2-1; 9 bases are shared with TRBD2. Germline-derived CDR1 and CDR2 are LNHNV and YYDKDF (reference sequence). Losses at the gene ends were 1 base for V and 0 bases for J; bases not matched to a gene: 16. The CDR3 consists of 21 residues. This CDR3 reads CATSRGGASGTFFSSYNEQFF. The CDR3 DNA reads TGTGCCACCAGCAGAGGGGGCGCTAGCGGGACTTTCTTTAGCTCCTACAATGAGCAGTTCTTC.

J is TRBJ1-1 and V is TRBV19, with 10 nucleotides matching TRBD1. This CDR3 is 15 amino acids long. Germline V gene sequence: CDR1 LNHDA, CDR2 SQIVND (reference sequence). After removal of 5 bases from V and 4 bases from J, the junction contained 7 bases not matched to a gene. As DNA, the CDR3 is TGTGCCAGTAGTCCTCGACAGGGGGCCCCCACTGAAGCTTTCTTT. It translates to CASSPRQGAPTEAFF.

CDR3 protein: CASSIDRGYNEQFF. CDR3 DNA: TGTGCCAGTAGTATAGATCGGGGCTACAATGAGCAGTTCTTC. J is TRBJ2-1 and V is TRBV19, with a possible D match to TRBD2 (5 bases). With 0 bases removed from V and 3 bases from J, the gap between germline ends came to 6 bases. This CDR3 has 14 residues. The germline CDR1 and CDR2 sequences are LNHDA and SQIVND (reference sequence).

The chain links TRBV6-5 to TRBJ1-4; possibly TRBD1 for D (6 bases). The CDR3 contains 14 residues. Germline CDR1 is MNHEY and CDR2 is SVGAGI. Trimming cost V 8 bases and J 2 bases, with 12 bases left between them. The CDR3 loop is CASSRTATNEKLFF. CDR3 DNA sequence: TGTGCCAGCTCTAGGACAGCTACTAATGAAAAACTGTTTTTT.

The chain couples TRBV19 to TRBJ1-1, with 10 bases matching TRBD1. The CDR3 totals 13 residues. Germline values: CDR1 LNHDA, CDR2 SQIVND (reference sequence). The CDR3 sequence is CVVQGDRGTEAFF. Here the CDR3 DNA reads TGTGTCGTTCAGGGGGACAGGGGCACTGAAGCTTTCTTT.

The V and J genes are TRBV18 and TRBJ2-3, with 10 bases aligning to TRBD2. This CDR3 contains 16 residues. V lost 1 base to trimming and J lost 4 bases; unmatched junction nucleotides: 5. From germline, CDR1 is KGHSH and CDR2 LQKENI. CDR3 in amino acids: CASSPQRGGNADTQYF. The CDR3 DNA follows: TGTGCCAGCTCACCACAGCGGGGGGGTAACGCAGATACGCAGTATTTT.

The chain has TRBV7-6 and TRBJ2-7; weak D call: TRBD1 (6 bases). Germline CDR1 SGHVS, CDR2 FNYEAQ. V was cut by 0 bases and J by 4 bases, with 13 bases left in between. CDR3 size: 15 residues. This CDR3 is CASSLAGARGYEQYF. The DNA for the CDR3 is TGTGCCAGCAGCTTAGCGGGGGCCCGTGGGTACGAGCAGTACTTC.

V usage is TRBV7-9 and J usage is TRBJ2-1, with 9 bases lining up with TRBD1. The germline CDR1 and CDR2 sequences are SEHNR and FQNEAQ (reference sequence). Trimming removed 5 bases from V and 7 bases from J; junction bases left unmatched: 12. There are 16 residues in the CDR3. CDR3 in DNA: TGTGCCAGCAGCCGATTAACGACAGGGGGATTGAATGAGCAGTTCTTC. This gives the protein CASSRLTTGGLNEQFF.

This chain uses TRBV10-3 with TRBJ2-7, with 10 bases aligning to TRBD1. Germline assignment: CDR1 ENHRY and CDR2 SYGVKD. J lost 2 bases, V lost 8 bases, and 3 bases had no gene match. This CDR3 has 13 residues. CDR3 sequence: CAIRTGGTYEQYF. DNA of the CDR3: TGTGCCATCCGGACAGGGGGGACCTACGAGCAGTACTTC.

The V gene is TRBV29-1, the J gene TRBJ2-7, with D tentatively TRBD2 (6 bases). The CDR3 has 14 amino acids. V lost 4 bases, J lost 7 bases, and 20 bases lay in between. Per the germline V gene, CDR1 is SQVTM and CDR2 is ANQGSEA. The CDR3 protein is CSVAEPGGLSEQYF. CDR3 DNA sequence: TGCAGCGTTGCCGAGCCTGGGGGGTTGAGTGAGCAGTACTTC.

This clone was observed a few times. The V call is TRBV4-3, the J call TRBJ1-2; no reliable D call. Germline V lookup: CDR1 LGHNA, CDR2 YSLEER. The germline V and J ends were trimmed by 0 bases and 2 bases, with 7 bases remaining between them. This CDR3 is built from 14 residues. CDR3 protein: CASSQDRGNYGYTF. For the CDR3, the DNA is TGCGCCAGCAGCCAAGATCGAGGAAACTATGGCTACACCTTC.

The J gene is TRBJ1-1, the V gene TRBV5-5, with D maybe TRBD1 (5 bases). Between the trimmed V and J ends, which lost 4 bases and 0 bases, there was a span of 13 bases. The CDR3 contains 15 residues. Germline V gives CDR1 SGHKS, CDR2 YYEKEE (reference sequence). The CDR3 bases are TGTGCCAGCAGCAAGGATGGGGGGATGAACACTGAAGCTTTCTTT. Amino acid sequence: CASSKDGGMNTEAFF.

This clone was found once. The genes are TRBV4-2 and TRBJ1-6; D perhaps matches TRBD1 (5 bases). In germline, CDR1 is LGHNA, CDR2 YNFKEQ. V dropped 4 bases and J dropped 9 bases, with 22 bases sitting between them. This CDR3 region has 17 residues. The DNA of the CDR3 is TGTGCCAGCAGCCCTCCTGCTAGGTCCTCAGGGCTTTCACCCCTCCACTTT. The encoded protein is CASSPPARSSGLSPLHF.

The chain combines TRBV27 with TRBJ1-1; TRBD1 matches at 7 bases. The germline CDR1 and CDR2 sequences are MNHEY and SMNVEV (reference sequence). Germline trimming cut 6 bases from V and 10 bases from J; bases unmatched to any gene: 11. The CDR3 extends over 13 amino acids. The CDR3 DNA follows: TGTGCCAGCAGGATGGGACAGCAGGGGGGAGCTTTCTTT. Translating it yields CASRMGQQGGAFF.

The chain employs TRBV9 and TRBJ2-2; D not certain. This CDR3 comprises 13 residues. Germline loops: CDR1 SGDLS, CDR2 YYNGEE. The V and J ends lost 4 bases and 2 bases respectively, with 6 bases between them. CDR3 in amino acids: CASSSSNTGELFF. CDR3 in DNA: TGTGCCAGCAGCTCGAGCAACACCGGGGAGCTGTTTTTT.

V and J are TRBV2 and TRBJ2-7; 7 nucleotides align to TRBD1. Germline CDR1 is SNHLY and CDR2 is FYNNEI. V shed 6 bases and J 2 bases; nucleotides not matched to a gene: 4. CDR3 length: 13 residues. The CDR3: CASSDGQAYEQYF. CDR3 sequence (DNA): TGTGCCAGCAGCGACGGACAGGCCTACGAGCAGTACTTC.